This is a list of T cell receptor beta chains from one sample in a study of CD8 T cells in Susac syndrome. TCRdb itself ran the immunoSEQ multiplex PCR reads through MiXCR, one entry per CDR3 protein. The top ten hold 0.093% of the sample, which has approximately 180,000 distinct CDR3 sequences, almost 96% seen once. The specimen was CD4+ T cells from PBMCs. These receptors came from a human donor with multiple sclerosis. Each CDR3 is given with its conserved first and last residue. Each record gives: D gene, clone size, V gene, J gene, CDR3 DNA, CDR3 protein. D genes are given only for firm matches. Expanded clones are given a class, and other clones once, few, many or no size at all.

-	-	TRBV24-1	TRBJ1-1	TGTGCCACCAGTGATTTGTCCGAGGGGGTGAACACTGAAGCTTTCTTT	CATSDLSEGVNTEAFF
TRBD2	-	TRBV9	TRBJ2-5	TGTGCCAGCAGCGTAGATGGACTAGCGGGGGAAGATTTGGGGCCCCAGTACTTC	CASSVDGLAGEDLGPQYF
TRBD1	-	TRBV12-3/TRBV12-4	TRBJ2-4	TGTGCCAGCAGCCTGGGACAGGGCGTTAACATTCAGTACTTC	CASSLGQGVNIQYF
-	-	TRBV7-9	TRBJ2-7	TGTGCCAGCACCCCATGGGAATCAGAGTACGAGCAGTACTTC	CASTPWESEYEQYF
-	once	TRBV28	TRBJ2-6	TGTGCCAGCAGTTTGGTCGCCAACGTCCTGACTTTC	CASSLVANVLTF
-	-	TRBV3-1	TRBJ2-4	TGTGCCAGCAGCCAAGATTCGACGTCGGGCAGGGGTACGGACATTCAGTACTTC	CASSQDSTSGRGTDIQYF
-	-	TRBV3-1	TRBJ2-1	TGTGCCAGCAGCCAAGAAGTAGAGCAGTTCTTC	CASSQEVEQFF
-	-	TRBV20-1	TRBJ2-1	TGCAGTGCAGGTGGGGGTGAGCAGTTCTTC	CSAGGGEQFF
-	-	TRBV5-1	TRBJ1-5	TGCGCCAGCAGCTTTGTTTATTGGGGTGTCTTGCAGCCCCAGCATTTT	CASSFVYWGVLQPQHF
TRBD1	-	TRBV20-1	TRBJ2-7	TGCAGTGCCGGGACAGGGTCCCCCGAGCAGTACTTC	CSAGTGSPEQYF
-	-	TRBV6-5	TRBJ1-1	TGTGCCAGCAGTTACCGAACTGTGAACACTGAAGCTTTCTTT	CASSYRTVNTEAFF
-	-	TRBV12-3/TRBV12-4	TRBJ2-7	TGTGCCAGCAGTACACAGGGATTTGGCCTATGGTACTTC	CASSTQGFGLWYF
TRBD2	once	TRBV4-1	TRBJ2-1	TGCGCCAGCAGCCAAGGGCGGGGGTTGACCTACAATGAGCAGTTCTTC	CASSQGRGLTYNEQFF
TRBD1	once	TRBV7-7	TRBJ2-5	TGTGCTAGCAGCTTAGGGACAGAGTTCCAAGAGACCCAGTACTTC	CASSLGTEFQETQYF
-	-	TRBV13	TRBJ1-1	TGTGCCAGCAGCTTACCCCAGGCTTTGGGGGATAATGAGAACACTGAAGCTTTCTTT	CASSLPQALGDNENTEAFF
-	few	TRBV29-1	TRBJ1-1	TGCAGCGTCGCCCCCCAGGGGAACACTGAAGCTTTCTTT	CSVAPQGNTEAFF
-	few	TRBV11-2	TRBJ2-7	TGTGCCAGCAGCTTAGACCTAGACTCCTACGAGCAGTACTTC	CASSLDLDSYEQYF
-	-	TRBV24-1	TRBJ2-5	TGTGCCACACCTAGGGTGAAGACCCAGTACTTC	CATPRVKTQYF
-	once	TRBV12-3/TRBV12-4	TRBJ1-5	TGTGCCAGCAGTCCCAGACAGAGTAGCAATCAGCCCCAGCATTTT	CASSPRQSSNQPQHF
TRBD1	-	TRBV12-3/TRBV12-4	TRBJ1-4	TGTGCCAGCAGCAACGACAGGGGGTCGTCGTCTAATGAAAAACTGTTTTTT	CASSNDRGSSSNEKLFF
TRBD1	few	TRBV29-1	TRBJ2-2	TGCAGCGTCACCACAGGGGGCGAGGGCGGGGAGCTGTTTTTT	CSVTTGGEGGELFF
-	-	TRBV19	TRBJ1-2	TGTGCCAGTAGTCAGACGGGGAACTATGGCTACACCTTC	CASSQTGNYGYTF
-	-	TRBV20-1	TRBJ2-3	TGCAGTGCTAACCCTGCAGCGCCCCGCGGAGATACGCAGTATTTT	CSANPAAPRGDTQYF
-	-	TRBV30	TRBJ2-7	TGTGCCTACGGGAGCTCCTACGAGCAGTACTTC	CAYGSSYEQYF
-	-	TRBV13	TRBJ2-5	TGTGCCAGCAGCCAGGACCCGGCGGAGACCCAGTACTTC	CASSQDPAETQYF
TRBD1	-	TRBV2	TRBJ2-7	TGTGCCAGCAGAGCAGGACAGGGGGCGCCCGAGCAGTACTTC	CASRAGQGAPEQYF
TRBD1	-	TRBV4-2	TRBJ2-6	TGTGCCAGCAGCCAAGAAGAGGCCAGGGGGAGTGGGGCCAACGTCCTGACTTTC	CASSQEEARGSGANVLTF
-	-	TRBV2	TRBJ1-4	TGTGCCAGCAGCGGGCAGCTGATTGAAAAACTGTTTTTT	CASSGQLIEKLFF
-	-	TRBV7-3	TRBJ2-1	TGTGCCAGCAGCCTCGCTGGGGTTCGGAATGAGCAGTTCTTC	CASSLAGVRNEQFF
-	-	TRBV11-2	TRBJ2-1	TGTGCCAGCAGCCTATCACAGATCGGTGAGCAGTTCTTC	CASSLSQIGEQFF
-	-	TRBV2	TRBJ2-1	TGTGCCAGCAGTGAATTTGTCGAGCAGTTCTTC	CASSEFVEQFF
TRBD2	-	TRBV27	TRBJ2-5	TGTGCCAGCAGACCCCGGGGGACTAAAGAGACCCAGTACTTC	CASRPRGTKETQYF
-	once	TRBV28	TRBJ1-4	TGTGCCAGTGTCGCTGGACGAGGGGCAGGTGAAAAACTGTTTTTT	CASVAGRGAGEKLFF
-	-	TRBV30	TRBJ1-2	TGTGCCTGGAGTGTACAAAGGACGGGCTATGGCTACACCTTC	CAWSVQRTGYGYTF
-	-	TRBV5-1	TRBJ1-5	TGCGCCAGCAGCTTGGTCCGGGTCACCAATCAGCCCCAGCATTTT	CASSLVRVTNQPQHF
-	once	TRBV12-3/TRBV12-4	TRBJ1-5	TGTGCCAGCAGCATGGAGATTCTTCAGCCCCAGCATTTT	CASSMEILQPQHF